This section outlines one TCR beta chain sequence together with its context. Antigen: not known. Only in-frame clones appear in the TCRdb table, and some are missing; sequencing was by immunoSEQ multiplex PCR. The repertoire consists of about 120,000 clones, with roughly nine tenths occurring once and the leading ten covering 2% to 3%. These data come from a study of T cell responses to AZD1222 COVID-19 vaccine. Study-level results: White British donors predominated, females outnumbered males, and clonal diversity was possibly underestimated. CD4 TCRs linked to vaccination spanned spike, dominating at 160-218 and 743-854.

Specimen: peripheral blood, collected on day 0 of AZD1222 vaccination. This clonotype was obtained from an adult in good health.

The CDR3 DNA reads TGTGCCAGCTCGAGAGAAGAGACCCAGTACTTC. The encoded protein is CASSREETQYF. This chain uses TRBV18 with TRBJ2-5, with D unclear. V was pared by 6 bases and J by 3 bases, with 5 bases between. CDR3 length: 11 residues. Germline values: CDR1 KGHSH, CDR2 LQKENI.